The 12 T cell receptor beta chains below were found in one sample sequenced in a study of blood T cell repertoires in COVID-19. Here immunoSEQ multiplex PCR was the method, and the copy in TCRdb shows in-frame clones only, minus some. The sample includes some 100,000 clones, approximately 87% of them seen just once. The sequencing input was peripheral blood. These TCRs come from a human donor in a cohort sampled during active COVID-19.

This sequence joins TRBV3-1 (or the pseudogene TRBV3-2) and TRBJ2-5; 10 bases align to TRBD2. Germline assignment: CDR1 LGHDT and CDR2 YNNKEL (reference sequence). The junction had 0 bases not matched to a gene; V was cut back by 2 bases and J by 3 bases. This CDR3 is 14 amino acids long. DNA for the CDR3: TGTGCCAGCAGCCAAACTAGCGGGGAAGAGACCCAGTACTTC. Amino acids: CASSQTSGEETQYF.

Here the CDR3 DNA reads TGTGCCAGCAGCCCCCCCCAGCGGGGGGTTCCCACAGATACGCAGTATTTT. The encoded protein is CASSPPQRGVPTDTQYF. The chain links TRBV3-1 (or the pseudogene TRBV3-2) to TRBJ2-3; the match to TRBD2 covers 9 bases. The germline V gene has CDR1 LGHDT and CDR2 YNNKEL (reference sequence). V gave up 4 bases and J gave up 2 bases; unmatched junction bases: 10. The CDR3 runs 17 residues.

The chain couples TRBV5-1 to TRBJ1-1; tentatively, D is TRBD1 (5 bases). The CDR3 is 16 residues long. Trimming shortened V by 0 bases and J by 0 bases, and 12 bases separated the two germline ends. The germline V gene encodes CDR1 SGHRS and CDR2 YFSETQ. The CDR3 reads CASSLDPGFVNTEAFF. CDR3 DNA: TGCGCCAGCAGCTTGGATCCAGGGTTCGTGAACACTGAAGCTTTCTTT.

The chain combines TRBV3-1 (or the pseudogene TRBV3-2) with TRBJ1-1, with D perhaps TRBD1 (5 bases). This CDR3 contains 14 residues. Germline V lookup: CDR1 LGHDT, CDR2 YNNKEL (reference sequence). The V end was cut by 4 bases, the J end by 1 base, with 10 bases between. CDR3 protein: CASSLGQGNTEAFF. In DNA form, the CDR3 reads TGTGCCAGCAGCCTGGGGCAGGGGAACACTGAAGCTTTCTTT.

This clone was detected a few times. The CDR3 DNA follows: TGTGCCAGCTCACCACTGGGTGGGCTGACGGAGCAGTACTTC. As protein: CASSPLGGLTEQYF. The chain couples TRBV18 to TRBJ2-7; D remains unclear. The CDR3 sequence is 14 residues long. Looked up from germline, CDR1 is KGHSH and CDR2 is LQKENI. Trimming pared 1 base from V and 7 bases from J, leaving 14 bases between.

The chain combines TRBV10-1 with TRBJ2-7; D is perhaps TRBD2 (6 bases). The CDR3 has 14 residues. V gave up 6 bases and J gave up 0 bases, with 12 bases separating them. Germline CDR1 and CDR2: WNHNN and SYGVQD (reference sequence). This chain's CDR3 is CASRADGSSYEQYF. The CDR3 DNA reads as TGCGCCAGCAGGGCGGACGGGAGCTCCTACGAGCAGTACTTC.

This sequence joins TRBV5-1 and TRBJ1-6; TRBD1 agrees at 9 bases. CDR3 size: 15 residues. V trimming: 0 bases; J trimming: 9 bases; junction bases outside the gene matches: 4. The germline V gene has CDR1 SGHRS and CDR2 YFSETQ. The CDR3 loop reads CASSLASTGGSPLHF. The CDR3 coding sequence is TGCGCCAGCAGCTTGGCCTCGACAGGGGGTTCACCCCTCCACTTT.

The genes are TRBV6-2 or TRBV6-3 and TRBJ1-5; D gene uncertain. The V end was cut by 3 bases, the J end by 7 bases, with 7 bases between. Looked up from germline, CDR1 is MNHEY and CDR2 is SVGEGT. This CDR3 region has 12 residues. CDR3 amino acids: CASSYGRQPQHF. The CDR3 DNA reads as TGTGCCAGCAGTTATGGTCGGCAGCCCCAGCATTTT.

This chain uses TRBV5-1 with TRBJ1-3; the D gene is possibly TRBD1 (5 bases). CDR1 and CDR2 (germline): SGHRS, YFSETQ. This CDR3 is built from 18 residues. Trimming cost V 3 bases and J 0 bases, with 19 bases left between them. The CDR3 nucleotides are TGCGCCAGCAGCTCGACAGCTGCCGTAACCAACTCTGGAAACACCATATATTTT. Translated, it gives CASSSTAAVTNSGNTIYF.

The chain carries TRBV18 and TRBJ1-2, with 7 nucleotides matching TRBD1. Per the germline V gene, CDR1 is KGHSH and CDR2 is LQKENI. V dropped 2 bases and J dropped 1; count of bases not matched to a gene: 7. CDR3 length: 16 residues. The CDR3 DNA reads TGTGCCAGCTCACCATCGGTGGCAGGGGGTAACTATGGCTACACCTTC. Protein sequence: CASSPSVAGGNYGYTF.

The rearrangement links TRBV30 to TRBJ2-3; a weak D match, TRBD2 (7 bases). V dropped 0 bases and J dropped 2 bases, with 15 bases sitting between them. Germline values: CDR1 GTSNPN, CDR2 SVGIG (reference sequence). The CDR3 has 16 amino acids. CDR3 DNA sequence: TGTGCCTGGAGTGTAGGTCTGGGGGGGGCCACAGATACGCAGTATTTT. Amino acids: CAWSVGLGGATDTQYF.

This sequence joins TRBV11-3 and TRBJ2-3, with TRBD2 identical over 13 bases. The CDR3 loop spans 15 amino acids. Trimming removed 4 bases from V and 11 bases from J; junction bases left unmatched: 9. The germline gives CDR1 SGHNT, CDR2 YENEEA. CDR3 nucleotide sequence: TGTGCCAGCAGCTGGACCGGGACTAGCGGGATAGTGCAGTATTTT. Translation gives CASSWTGTSGIVQYF.